This T cell receptor beta chain was captured by sequencing in a study of T cell clonality in common variable immunodeficiency. Findings and limits, study-wide: Patient heterogeneity in the CVID cohort limited correlations between repertoire features and clinical complications.

The V gene's germline CDR1 is LGHNA and CDR2 YNFKEQ. The CDR3 runs 14 residues. Most patients and controls had Caucasian heritage. This clone was recorded many times. Antigen specificity is unknown. A read error may produce the germline difference seen at one junction end. The observed sequence ends 3 residues before the CDR3 terminus, with the missing tail filled in from the germline J gene. Profiling relied on immunoSEQ multiplex PCR, and the TCRdb table lists in-frame clones only, not all of them. The data show 50,000 to 60,000 clones, with none appearing a single time. The material sequenced was peripheral blood mononuclear cells. This sequence was found in a person aged 18-69 years in good health. The genes are TRBV4-2 and TRBJ1-2, with D possibly being TRBD1 (5 bases). The CDR3 spells CASSQEVGGGGYTF. Incomplete CDR3 DNA: TGCGCCAGCAGCCAAGAAGTCGGGGGAGGTGGC.